This is a list of T cell receptor beta chains from one sample in a study of CD8 T cells in Susac syndrome. TCRdb passed the immunoSEQ multiplex PCR reads through MiXCR, listing each CDR3 protein once. This table holds 50,000 or so distinct CDR3 sequences, approximately 92% found once. The sample comprised CD8+ T cells from PBMCs. The receptor set was obtained from a human donor in good health. Both conserved end residues are part of each CDR3. The order of the fields is V gene, J gene, clone size, CDR3 length, CDR3 protein. For some rows the clone size is stated as once, few or many, or as a class when expanded; others skip it.

TRBV19	TRBJ2-1	NA	13	CASSEHLYNEQFF
TRBV24-1	TRBJ1-2	NA	15	CATSDSADRAEGYTF
TRBV7-2	TRBJ2-7	NA	14	CASSLLAGEDEQYF
TRBV27	TRBJ1-1	once	14	CANSLRVPKGEAFF
TRBV27	TRBJ1-1	NA	13	CASSLSVRGEAFF
TRBV20-1	TRBJ1-2	NA	11	CSNPRNYGYTF
TRBV25-1	TRBJ1-2	NA	17	CASKPSPGVLGFEGYTF
TRBV30	TRBJ1-1	once	14	CAWTSGQENTEAFF
TRBV5-1	TRBJ2-6	NA	16	CASSSNGRNGANVLTF
TRBV20-1	TRBJ2-7	NA	12	CSAREEEYEQYF
TRBV4-1	TRBJ2-7	NA	18	CASSQAPPFAGGGNEQYF
TRBV7-9	TRBJ1-1	NA	14	CASSLGTPGTEAFF